The rows below give T cell receptor beta chains drawn from one sample of a study of T cells after yellow fever vaccination. TCRdb called the 5' RACE reads again in MiXCR, with one record for every CDR3 protein. The sample records about 46,000 distinct CDR3 sequences, over 5.5% being singletons. Source: PBMCs, either bulk or a sorted T-cell subset (CD4+, CD8+, memory, or dextramer-sorted; not recorded which), taken 45 days after the yellow fever booster vaccination. All receptors come from a man aged 30-40 years who received the YFV17D yellow fever vaccine. Both conserved end residues are part of each CDR3. Fields, in order: D gene, clone size, J gene, V gene, CDR3 protein, CDR3 DNA. The D gene is left open where the match is weak. Size values are once, few and many counts, or a class for expanded clones, and some rows have none.

>NA|many|TRBJ1-2|TRBV3-1
CASGSGSGYTF
TGTGCCAGTGGATCAGGGAGTGGCTACACCTTC
>NA|many|TRBJ2-1|TRBV5-1
CASSPGAGDYNEQFF
TGCGCCAGCAGCCCCGGGGCAGGGGACTACAATGAGCAGTTCTTC
>NA|many|TRBJ2-5|TRBV29-1
CSVKQGTETQYF
TGCAGCGTGAAACAGGGTACCGAGACCCAGTACTTC
>TRBD1|NA|TRBJ1-5|TRBV2
CASSERQTGEQPQHF
TGTGCCAGCAGTGAGAGGCAAACAGGGGAGCAGCCCCAGCATTTT
>TRBD2|many|TRBJ2-5|TRBV5-1
CASRSSGSGETQYF
TGCGCCAGCAGGTCTAGCGGGAGTGGGGAGACCCAGTACTTC
>NA|NA|TRBJ2-1|TRBV7-8
CASSLTAGPYNEQFF
TGTGCCAGCAGCTTAACGGCGGGGCCCTACAATGAGCAGTTCTTC
>NA|many|TRBJ2-3|TRBV21-1
CASSKVLQSDTQYF
TGTGCCAGCAGCAAAGTGCTACAGTCAGATACGCAGTATTTT
>NA|few|TRBJ1-5|TRBV10-3
CAISAPGGPGQPQHF
TGTGCCATCAGCGCCCCGGGGGGGCCTGGTCAGCCCCAGCATTTT
>NA|few|TRBJ2-1|TRBV29-1
CSVPGLIDEQFF
TGCAGCGTGCCTGGACTTATCGATGAGCAGTTCTTC
>NA|many|TRBJ1-4|TRBV20-1
CSADGTLNEKLFF
TGCAGTGCCGACGGGACTTTAAATGAAAAACTGTTTTTT
>NA|few|TRBJ2-3|TRBV27
CASRVTSTDTQYF
TGTGCCAGCAGAGTCACTAGCACAGATACGCAGTATTTT